This TCR beta chain stems from a study of T cell repertoires in cytomegalovirus infection. Study at large: CMV infection together with matching HLA type was indicated by public TCR beta signatures. Study results and limitations: Clonotype analysis showed dominance of the ex vivo response by HLA-C-restricted CMV-specific TCR beta clonotypes. Totalled public TCR beta family frequency picked out people who carried CMV plus the relevant HLA.

Germline-derived CDR1 and CDR2 are SGHKS and YYEKEE (reference sequence). The CDR3 spans 14 residues. The V gene lost 1 base and the J gene lost 0 bases, with 5 bases spanning the gap. TCRdb re-called the reads through MiXCR, storing one row per CDR3 protein. The sample lists about 100,000 distinct CDR3 sequences, 25% to 30% seen once, with approximately 71% in the top ten. In regard to this clonotype: The target antigen is unknown.

The source was CD8+ T cells from cultured PBMCs, collected from culture after CMV antigen stimulation. This receptor was taken from a human donor in good health (CMV status not recorded). Some clones in this sample may be carry-over from other donors' samples. This sequence joins TRBV5-5 and TRBJ1-5; D gene uncertain. The CDR3 DNA reads TGTGCCAGCAGCTTGTTGAATAGCAATCAGCCCCAGCATTTT. The encoded protein is CASSLLNSNQPQHF.